This TCR beta chain comes out of a study of radiotherapy plus CTLA-4 blockade in lung cancer. On this clone itself: Its specificity is unknown. Additional DNA sequences in this sample encode the identical CDR3.

Study-wide results and caveats: In blood, TCR clones derived from the tumor expanded after radiotherapy plus ipilimumab.

Produced via immunoSEQ multiplex PCR; TCRdb's table is partial and in-frame only. The sample holds about 80,000 clones, around 85% seen once. CDR3 size: 15 residues. Germline V gives CDR1 SGHTA, CDR2 FQGNSA. V trimming: 3 bases; J trimming: 3 bases; junction bases outside the gene matches: 3. The source of this sequence is a human donor with non-small cell lung cancer who had a partial response to radiotherapy plus ipilimumab. The V gene is TRBV7-2, the J gene TRBJ2-2, with TRBD2 identical over 8 bases. Sequencing used peripheral blood, obtained from a patient treated with radiotherapy plus ipilimumab. In nucleotides, the CDR3 is TGTGCCAGCAGCTTCCTAGCGGGTCACACCGGGGAGCTGTTTTTT. It is translated as CASSFLAGHTGELFF.